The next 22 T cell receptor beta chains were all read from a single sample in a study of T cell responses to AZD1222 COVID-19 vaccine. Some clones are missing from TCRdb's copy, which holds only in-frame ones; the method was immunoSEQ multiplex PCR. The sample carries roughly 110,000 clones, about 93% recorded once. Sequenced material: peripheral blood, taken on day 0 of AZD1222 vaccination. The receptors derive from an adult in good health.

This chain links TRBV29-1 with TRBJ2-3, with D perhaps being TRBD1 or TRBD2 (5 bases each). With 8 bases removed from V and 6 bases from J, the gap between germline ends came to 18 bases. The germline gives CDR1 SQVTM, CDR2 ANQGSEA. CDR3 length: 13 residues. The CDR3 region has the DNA TGCAGCAGCCGGGACGGCCCTTCGGATACGCAGTATTTT. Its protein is CSSRDGPSDTQYF.

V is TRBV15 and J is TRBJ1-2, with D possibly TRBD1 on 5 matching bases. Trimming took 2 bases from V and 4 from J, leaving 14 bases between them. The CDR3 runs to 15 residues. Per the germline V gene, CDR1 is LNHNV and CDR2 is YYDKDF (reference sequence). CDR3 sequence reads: CATSRPAEGIYGYTF. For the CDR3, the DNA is TGTGCCACCAGCAGACCGGCGGAGGGGATCTATGGCTACACCTTC.

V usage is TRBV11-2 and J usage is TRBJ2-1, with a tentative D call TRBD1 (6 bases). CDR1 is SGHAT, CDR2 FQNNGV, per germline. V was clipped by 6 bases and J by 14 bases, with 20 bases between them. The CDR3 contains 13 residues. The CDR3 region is CASSPSGGRLKFF. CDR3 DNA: TGTGCCAGCAGTCCTTCTGGGGGCAGGCTCAAGTTCTTC.

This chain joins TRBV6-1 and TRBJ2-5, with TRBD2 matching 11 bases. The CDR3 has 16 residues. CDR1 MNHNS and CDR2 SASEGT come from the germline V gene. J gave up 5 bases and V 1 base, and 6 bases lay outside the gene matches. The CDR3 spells CASSEGLAGGGETQYF. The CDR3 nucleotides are TGTGCCAGCAGTGAAGGGCTAGCGGGGGGAGGGGAGACCCAGTACTTC.

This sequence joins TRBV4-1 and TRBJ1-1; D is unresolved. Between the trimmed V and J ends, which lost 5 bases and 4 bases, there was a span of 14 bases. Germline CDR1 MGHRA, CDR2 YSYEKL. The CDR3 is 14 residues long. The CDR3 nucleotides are TGCGCCAGCAGCTCGATCGGCGGGGTCACTGAAGCTTTCTTT. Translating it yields CASSSIGGVTEAFF.

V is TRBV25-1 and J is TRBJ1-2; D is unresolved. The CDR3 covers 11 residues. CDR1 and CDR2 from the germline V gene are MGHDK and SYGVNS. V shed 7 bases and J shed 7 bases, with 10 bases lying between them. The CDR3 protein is CASTDSSGYTF. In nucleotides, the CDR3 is TGTGCCAGCACGGACTCTTCTGGCTACACCTTC.

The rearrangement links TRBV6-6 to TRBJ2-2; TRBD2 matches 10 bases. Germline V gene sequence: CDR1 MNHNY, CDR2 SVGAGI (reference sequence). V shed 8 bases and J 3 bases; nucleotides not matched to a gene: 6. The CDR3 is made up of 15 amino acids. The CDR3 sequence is CASRGAGGYTGELFF. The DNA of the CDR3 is TGTGCCAGCCGGGGAGCGGGGGGGTACACCGGGGAGCTGTTTTTT.

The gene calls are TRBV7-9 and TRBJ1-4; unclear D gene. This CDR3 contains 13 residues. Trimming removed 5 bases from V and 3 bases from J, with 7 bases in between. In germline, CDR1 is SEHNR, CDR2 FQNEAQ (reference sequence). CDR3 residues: CASSNGANEKLFF. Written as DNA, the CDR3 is TGTGCCAGCAGCAACGGGGCTAATGAAAAACTGTTTTTT.

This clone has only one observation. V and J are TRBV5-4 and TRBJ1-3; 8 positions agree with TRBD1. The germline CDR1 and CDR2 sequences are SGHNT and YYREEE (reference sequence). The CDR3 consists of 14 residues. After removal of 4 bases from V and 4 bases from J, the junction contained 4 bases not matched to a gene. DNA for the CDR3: TGTGCCAGCAGCGCGGACAGGGTGGGAAACACCATATATTTT. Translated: CASSADRVGNTIYF.

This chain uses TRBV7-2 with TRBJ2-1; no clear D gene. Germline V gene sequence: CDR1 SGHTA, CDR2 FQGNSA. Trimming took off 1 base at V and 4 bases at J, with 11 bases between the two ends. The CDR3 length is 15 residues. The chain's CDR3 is CASSLGVGPYNEQFF. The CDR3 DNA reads TGTGCCAGCAGCTTAGGGGTTGGGCCTTACAATGAGCAGTTCTTC.

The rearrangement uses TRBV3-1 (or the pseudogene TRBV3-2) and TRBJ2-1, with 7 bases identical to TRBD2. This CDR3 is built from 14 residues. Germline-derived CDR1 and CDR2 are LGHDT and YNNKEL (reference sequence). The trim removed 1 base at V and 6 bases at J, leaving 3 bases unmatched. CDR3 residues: CASSQGAGVNEQFF. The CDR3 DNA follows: TGTGCCAGCAGCCAAGGTGCGGGAGTCAATGAGCAGTTCTTC.

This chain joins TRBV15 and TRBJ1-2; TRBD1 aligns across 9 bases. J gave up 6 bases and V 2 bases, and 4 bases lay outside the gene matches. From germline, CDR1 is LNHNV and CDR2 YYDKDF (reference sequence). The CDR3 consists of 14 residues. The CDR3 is CATSRPGQGNGYTF. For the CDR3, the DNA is TGTGCCACCAGCAGACCGGGACAGGGTAATGGCTACACCTTC.

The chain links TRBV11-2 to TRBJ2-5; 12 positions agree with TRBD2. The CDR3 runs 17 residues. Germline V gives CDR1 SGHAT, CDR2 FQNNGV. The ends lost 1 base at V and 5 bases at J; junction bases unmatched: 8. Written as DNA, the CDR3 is TGTGCCAGCAGCTTAGGTGCTAGCGGGGGGGCCAGGGAGACCCAGTACTTC. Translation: CASSLGASGGARETQYF.

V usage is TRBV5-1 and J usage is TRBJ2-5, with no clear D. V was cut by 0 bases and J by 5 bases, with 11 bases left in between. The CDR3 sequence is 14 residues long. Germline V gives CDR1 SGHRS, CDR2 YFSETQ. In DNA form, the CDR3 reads TGCGCCAGCAGCTTGGGACTTCCACCGGAGACCCAGTACTTC. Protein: CASSLGLPPETQYF. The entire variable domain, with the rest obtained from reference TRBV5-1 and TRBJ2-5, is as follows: KAGVTQTPRYLIKTRGQQVTLSCSPISGHRSVSWYQQTPGQGLQFLFEYFSETQRNKGNFPGRFSGRQFSNSRSEMNVSTLELGDSALYLCASSLGLPPETQYFGPGTRLLVL.

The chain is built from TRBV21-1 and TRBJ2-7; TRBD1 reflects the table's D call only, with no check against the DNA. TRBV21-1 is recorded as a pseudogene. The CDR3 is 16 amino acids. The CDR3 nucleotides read TGTGCCAGCAGTTTAACCGGACAGGGGGCAGTCTACGAGCAGTACTTC. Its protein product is CASSLTGQGAVYEQYF.

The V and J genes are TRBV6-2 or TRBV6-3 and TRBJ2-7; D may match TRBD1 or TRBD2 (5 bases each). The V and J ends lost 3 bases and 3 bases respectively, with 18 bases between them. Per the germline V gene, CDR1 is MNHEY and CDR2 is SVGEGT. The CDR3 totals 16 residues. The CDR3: CASSYSGQGAFYEQYF. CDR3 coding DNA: TGTGCCAGCAGTTATTCGGGGCAGGGTGCTTTCTACGAGCAGTACTTC.

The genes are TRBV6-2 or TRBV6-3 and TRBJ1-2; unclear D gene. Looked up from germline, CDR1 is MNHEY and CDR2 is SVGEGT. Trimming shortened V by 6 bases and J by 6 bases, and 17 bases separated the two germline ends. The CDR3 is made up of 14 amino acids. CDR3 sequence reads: CASSPRTVGDGYTF. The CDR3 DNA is TGTGCCAGCAGCCCTAGGACGGTAGGCGATGGCTACACCTTC.

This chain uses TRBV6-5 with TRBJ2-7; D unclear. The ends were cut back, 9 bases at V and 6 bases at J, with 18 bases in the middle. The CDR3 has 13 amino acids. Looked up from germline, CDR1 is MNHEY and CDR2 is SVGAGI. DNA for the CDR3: TGTGCCAGTACCCCCTCCCTCTTTGGCGAGCAGTACTTC. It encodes CASTPSLFGEQYF.

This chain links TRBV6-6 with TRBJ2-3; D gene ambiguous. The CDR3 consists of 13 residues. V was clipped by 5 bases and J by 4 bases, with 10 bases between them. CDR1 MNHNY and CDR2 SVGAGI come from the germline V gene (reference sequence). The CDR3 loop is CASSASIPDTQYF. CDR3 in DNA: TGTGCCAGCAGTGCGTCTATCCCAGATACGCAGTATTTT.

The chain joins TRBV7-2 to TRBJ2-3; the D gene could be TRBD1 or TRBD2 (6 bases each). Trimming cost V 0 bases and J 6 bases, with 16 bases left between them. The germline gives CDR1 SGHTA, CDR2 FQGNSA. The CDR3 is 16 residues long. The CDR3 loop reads CASSLALRGGLDTQYF. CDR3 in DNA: TGTGCCAGCAGCTTAGCGCTACGAGGGGGGCTTGATACGCAGTATTTT.

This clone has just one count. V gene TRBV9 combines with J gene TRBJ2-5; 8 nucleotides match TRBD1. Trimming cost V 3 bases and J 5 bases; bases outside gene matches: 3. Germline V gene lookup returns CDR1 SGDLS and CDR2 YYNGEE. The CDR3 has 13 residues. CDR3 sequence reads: CASSGNRGETQYF. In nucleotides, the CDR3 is TGTGCCAGCAGCGGAAACAGGGGGGAGACCCAGTACTTC. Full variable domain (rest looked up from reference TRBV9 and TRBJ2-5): DSGVTQTPKHLITATGQRVTLRCSPRSGDLSVYWYQQSLDQGLQFLIQYYNGEERAKGNILERFSAQQFPDLHSELNLSSLELGDSALYFCASSGNRGETQYFGPGTRLLVL.

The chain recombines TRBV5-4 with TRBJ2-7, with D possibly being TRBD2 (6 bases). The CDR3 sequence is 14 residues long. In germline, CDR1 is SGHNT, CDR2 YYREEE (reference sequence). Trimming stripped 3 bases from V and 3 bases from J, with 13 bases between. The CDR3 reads CASSSGAGGYEQYF. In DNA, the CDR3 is TGTGCCAGCAGCTCCGGGGCCGGGGGCTACGAGCAGTACTTC.